Presented here are 8 T cell receptor beta chains from one specimen sequenced in a study of Ad26.COV2.S vaccination and SARS-CoV-2 variants. Treatment meaning: 15 to 20 received Ad26.COV2.S at low or high dose, single or two shots; several received placebo; per-sample allocation not given. Samples came from day 63 after the first vaccine or placebo injection. Generated by immunoSEQ multiplex PCR, the TCRdb table keeps only in-frame clones and is missing some. The sample comprises some 370,000 clones, 80% to 90% of which are singletons, and around 7.3% rests with the top ten. The starting material was peripheral blood, obtained in a trial of Ad26.COV2.S vaccine versus placebo. These receptors came from a person aged 18 to 65 who received the Ad26.COV2.S COVID-19 vaccine or a placebo.

This chain connects TRBV6-1 to TRBJ1-5; D is unresolved. Deletions cut 1 base from V and 6 bases from J, with 7 bases between. CDR1 MNHNS and CDR2 SASEGT come from the germline V gene. The CDR3 is 13 amino acids. CDR3 sequence (DNA): TGTGCCAGCAGTGAAGGGGCTTCTCAGCCCCAGCATTTT. Translation: CASSEGASQPQHF.

V and J are TRBV12-5 and TRBJ2-7; TRBD2 agrees at 7 bases. The CDR3 is 15 amino acids. Germline CDR1 is LGHNT and CDR2 is FRNRAP. Trimming cost V 6 bases and J 0 bases; bases outside gene matches: 8. The CDR3 region has the DNA TGTGCTAGTGGACCCTCAGCGGGATTCTCCTACGAGCAGTACTTC. Residues: CASGPSAGFSYEQYF.

The chain uses TRBV7-9 and TRBJ2-7; D perhaps matches TRBD2 (6 bases). From germline, CDR1 is SEHNR and CDR2 FQNEAQ (reference sequence). The ends were cut back, 5 bases at V and 0 bases at J, with 20 bases in the middle. The CDR3 extends over 17 amino acids. CDR3 amino acids: CASSPPGIAASSYEQYF. The CDR3 DNA follows: TGTGCCAGCAGCCCCCCAGGGATAGCGGCTAGCTCCTACGAGCAGTACTTC.

The J gene is TRBJ2-7, the V gene TRBV6-5, with a tentative D call TRBD2 (5 bases). The CDR3 is made up of 12 amino acids. Germline loops: CDR1 MNHEY, CDR2 SVGAGI. V was cut by 5 bases and J by 5 bases, with 10 bases left in between. The CDR3 is CASSTPLDEQYF. CDR3 coding DNA: TGTGCCAGCAGTACACCACTAGACGAGCAGTACTTC.

On this clone: Different DNA sequences within this sample yield the same CDR3. This rearrangement joins TRBV9 to TRBJ2-1; no clear D gene. The germline V gene has CDR1 SGDLS and CDR2 YYNGEE. The ends were cut back, 0 bases at V and 0 bases at J, with 7 bases in the middle. This CDR3 region has 15 residues. The CDR3 DNA sequence: TGTGCCAGCAGCGTAGAAGGAGACTCCTACAATGAGCAGTTCTTC. This translates into CASSVEGDSYNEQFF.

V usage is TRBV30 and J usage is TRBJ2-7, with D perhaps given as TRBD1 or TRBD2 (6 bases each). Germline CDR1 reads GTSNPN; CDR2 reads SVGIG (reference sequence). Between the trimmed V and J ends, which lost 5 bases and 4 bases, there was a span of 15 bases. This CDR3 region has 13 residues. The CDR3 spells CAWGGGNRYEQYF. For the CDR3, the DNA is TGTGCCTGGGGGGGCGGGAATCGGTACGAGCAGTACTTC.

This chain links TRBV6-5 with TRBJ2-5; tentative D call: TRBD1 (5 bases). V was cut by 2 bases and J by 1 base, with 11 bases left in between. The CDR3 loop spans 15 amino acids. Germline lookup yields CDR1 MNHEY and CDR2 SVGAGI. CDR3 amino acids: CASSYLTEPQETQYF. The CDR3 DNA reads TGTGCCAGCAGTTACCTGACAGAGCCCCAAGAGACCCAGTACTTC.

The genes are TRBV18 and TRBJ1-1; D gene ambiguous. The germline gives CDR1 KGHSH, CDR2 LQKENI. There are 12 residues in the CDR3. V lost 7 bases and J lost 5, with 11 bases in between. The CDR3 spells CASYRVGTEAFF. CDR3 DNA: TGTGCCAGCTACCGAGTAGGAACTGAAGCTTTCTTT.